A single TCR beta chain is shown here with its context. Its antigen is not known. This may stem from a read error, because a much larger clone lies one nucleotide away. The germline V gene has CDR1 MNHEY and CDR2 SVGEGT. The CDR3 loop spans 14 amino acids. The data derive from a study of identical twins. Study-level findings and limits: Monozygotic twins shared more out-of-frame TCR alpha than recombination models predicted. Excess low generation probability was seen in twin-shared out-of-frame alpha sequences.

A universal primer site was incorporated via template switching, and the cDNA contained unique molecular identifiers. A single record per CDR3 protein comes from TCRdb applying MiXCR to the 5' RACE reads. The sample contains 250,000 or so distinct CDR3 sequences, 9.5% to 15% of which appear only once. These same records also appear under a second study, on yellow fever vaccine responses in identical twins. That paper notes: Vaccine T cell responses of twins reportedly seemed partly convergent and partly personalized.

Sequencing was carried out using memory (CD45RO+) T cells sorted from blood. The sequence was obtained from a woman between 18 and 30 years old in good health. The chain combines TRBV6-2 or TRBV6-3 with TRBJ2-3; D is possibly TRBD2 (6 bases). In nucleotides, the CDR3 is TGTGCCTGCAGTTACGGGACTAGCACAGATACGCAGTATTTT. Translation: CACSYGTSTDTQYF.